This T cell receptor beta chain was captured by sequencing in a study of identical twins. General observations from the study: Because invariant MAIT and iNKT cells could be present, zero-insertion analyses could be partly confounded.

Deletions cut 1 base from V and 6 bases from J, with 13 bases between. The germline CDR1 and CDR2 sequences are SEHNR and FQNEAQ (reference sequence). The CDR3 length is 14 residues. This clonotype was counted between two and nine times. The antigen remains unidentified. MiXCR, run by TCRdb on the 5' RACE reads, gives a single entry per CDR3 protein. The table shows hundreds of thousands of distinct CDR3 sequences, with around 6% occurring only once. This chain links TRBV7-9 with TRBJ2-7; TRBD1 is a possible D gene (6 bases). The sequenced sample consisted of naive T cells sorted from blood. This receptor was taken from a man between 18 and 29 years old in good health. The CDR3 DNA reads as TGTGCCAGCAGCTTAGTATTACAGGGCGGCGAGCAGTACTTC. Its protein is CASSLVLQGGEQYF.